This is a list of T cell receptor beta chains from one sample in a study of early T cells in non-severe SARS-CoV-2 infection. TCRdb itself ran the 5' RACE reads through MiXCR, one entry per CDR3 protein. This table holds 30,000 or so distinct CDR3 sequences, roughly 6% found once. The source material was whole blood. The source of these receptors is an adult who was a healthcare worker with PCR-confirmed SARS-CoV-2 infection or an uninfected control (not recorded which). Each CDR3 is given with its conserved first and last residue. The D gene is left open where the match is weak. The size field is filled for only some rows; it gives once, few, many or a size class.

d_gene	v_gene	j_gene	abundance	CDR3aa	CDR3nt
.	TRBV4-1	TRBJ1-1	many	CASSHLFRANTEAFF	TGCGCCAGCAGCCACCTGTTCAGGGCGAACACTGAAGCTTTCTTT
.	TRBV27	TRBJ2-2	many	CASSPRAVSTGELFF	TGTGCCAGCAGTCCCCGGGCGGTTTCCACCGGGGAGCTGTTTTTT
.	TRBV15	TRBJ1-2	many	CATSRGRENGYTF	TGTGCCACCAGCAGAGGGCGGGAGAACGGCTACACCTTC
.	TRBV28	TRBJ1-5	few	CASSPSGQPQHF	TGTGCCAGCAGTCCCTCGGGGCAGCCCCAGCATTTT
.	TRBV3-1	TRBJ1-6	few	CASSQEGSHSPLHF	TGTGCCAGCAGCCAAGAAGGTTCGCATTCACCCCTCCACTTT
TRBD1	TRBV12-3/TRBV12-4	TRBJ2-2	many	CASSLTLRTGANTGELFF	TGTGCCAGCAGTCTCACCCTCAGGACAGGGGCGAACACCGGGGAGCTGTTTTTT
.	TRBV28	TRBJ2-2	.	CASNPQGRGLFF	TGTGCCAGCAATCCCCAGGGAAGGGGGCTGTTTTTT
.	TRBV30	TRBJ2-2	many	CAWSLGGTGELFF	TGTGCCTGGAGTTTGGGTGGCACCGGGGAGCTGTTTTTT
TRBD1	TRBV18	TRBJ2-7	many	CASSATGGRYEQYF	TGTGCCAGCTCAGCCACAGGGGGCCGCTACGAGCAGTACTTC
.	TRBV5-5	TRBJ1-5	.	CASSLVGVERNQPQHF	TGTGCCAGCAGCTTGGTTGGGGTTGAGCGCAATCAGCCCCAGCATTTT
.	TRBV7-2	TRBJ1-5	.	CASSFARDQPQHF	TGTGCCAGCAGCTTTGCCAGGGATCAGCCCCAGCATTTT
.	TRBV7-2	TRBJ1-2	.	CASTGAGSLNYGYTF	TGTGCCAGCACTGGGGCAGGGAGCCTAAACTATGGCTACACCTTC
.	TRBV28	TRBJ1-5	many	CASSSGGAGYSNQPQHF	TGTGCCAGCAGTTCGGGGGGCGCGGGATATAGCAATCAGCCCCAGCATTTT
.	TRBV11-2	TRBJ2-1	many	CASSSDRISEQFF	TGTGCCAGCAGCTCGGACCGGATTAGTGAGCAGTTCTTC
.	TRBV10-2	TRBJ2-3	few	CASSESGDTQYF	TGCGCCAGCAGTGAGTCCGGTGATACGCAGTATTTT
TRBD2	TRBV10-3	TRBJ2-7	few	CAISESYRGSSGAYEQYF	TGTGCCATCAGTGAGTCATACCGGGGATCTAGCGGAGCCTACGAGCAGTACTTC
TRBD1	TRBV10-2	TRBJ2-5	few	CASSEATGQETQYF	TGCGCCAGCAGTGAGGCGACAGGGCAAGAGACCCAGTACTTC
.	TRBV7-9	TRBJ2-4	.	CASSSGLVKNIQYF	TGTGCCAGCAGCTCAGGCTTAGTCAAAAACATTCAGTACTTC
.	TRBV4-2	TRBJ2-1	few	CASSQGLPYNEQFF	TGTGCCAGCAGCCAGGGACTTCCCTACAATGAGCAGTTCTTC
TRBD1	TRBV29-1	TRBJ1-1	many	CSARGVTEAFF	TGCAGCGCCAGGGGGGTTACTGAAGCTTTCTTT
.	TRBV28	TRBJ2-5	many	CASTGVETQYF	TGTGCCAGCACCGGGGTCGAGACCCAGTACTTC
TRBD2	TRBV7-2	TRBJ2-7	many	CASSILAGDTYEQYF	TGTGCCAGCAGCATACTAGCGGGGGATACCTACGAGCAGTACTTC
.	TRBV7-9	TRBJ1-1	many	CASSFPPGEGGTEAFF	TGTGCCAGCAGCTTCCCCCCGGGGGAAGGGGGCACTGAAGCTTTCTTT
TRBD1	TRBV5-1	TRBJ1-5	few	CASSRGQGGSNQPQHF	TGCGCCAGCAGCCGGGGACAGGGCGGGAGCAATCAGCCCCAGCATTTT
TRBD1	TRBV11-3	TRBJ2-7	many	CASSHLDRIPYEQYF	TGTGCCAGCAGCCACCTGGACAGGATCCCCTACGAGCAGTACTTC
TRBD2	TRBV7-9	TRBJ2-3	many	CASSFPFSGREADTQYF	TGTGCCAGCAGCTTCCCGTTTAGCGGGAGGGAGGCAGATACGCAGTATTTT
.	TRBV12-3/TRBV12-4	TRBJ1-2	many	CASSFRDRRNYGYTF	TGTGCCAGCAGTTTTAGGGACCGCAGAAACTATGGCTACACCTTC
.	TRBV30	TRBJ2-1	medium-sized	CAWVKGGPRPQFF	TGTGCCTGGGTCAAAGGAGGCCCTCGCCCGCAGTTCTTC
.	TRBV7-2	TRBJ2-3	.	CASSSLVTDTQYF	TGTGCCAGCAGCTCCCTGGTCACAGATACGCAGTATTTT
TRBD1	TRBV19	TRBJ2-1	many	CASSNPRTGLYNEQFF	TGTGCCAGTAGCAATCCTAGGACAGGGCTTTACAATGAGCAGTTCTTC
.	TRBV27	TRBJ1-5	.	CASRGVYSNQPQHF	TGTGCCAGCAGGGGGGTTTATAGCAATCAGCCCCAGCATTTT
TRBD2	TRBV5-5	TRBJ2-1	many	CASSRAGVNNEQFF	TGTGCCAGCAGTCGGGCGGGAGTCAACAATGAGCAGTTCTTC